Listed below are T cell receptor beta chains from one sample, sequenced in a study of T cell responses to AZD1222 COVID-19 vaccine. The protocol was immunoSEQ multiplex PCR, while the TCRdb copy is restricted to in-frame clones and leaves out a portion. The data contain 100,000 to 150,000 clones, around 87% of them singletons. The source material was peripheral blood, sampled on day 0 of AZD1222 vaccination. Receptors originate from an adult in good health. CDR3s include the opening cysteine and the closing phenylalanine or tryptophan. Each record gives: D gene, clone size, J gene, V gene, CDR3 DNA, CDR3 protein. A D gene is named only where the DNA matches it firmly. A clone size is listed for some rows: how often the clone was seen (once, few, many), or a class if it is expanded.

-	-	TRBJ1-4	TRBV3-1/TRBV3-2	TGTGCCAGCAGCCACAGGCCAACTAATGAAAAACTGTTTTTT	CASSHRPTNEKLFF
-	-	TRBJ1-5	TRBV18	TGTGCCAGCTCCCCCCGTCACGGGACGGATCAGCCCCAGCATTTT	CASSPRHGTDQPQHF
-	-	TRBJ2-3	TRBV7-6	TGTGCCAGCAGCTTAATCCGTAGTACTAGCCCCCGGGCAGATACGCAGTATTTT	CASSLIRSTSPRADTQYF
TRBD1	-	TRBJ2-7	TRBV6-2/TRBV6-3	TGTGCCAGCAGTTTCTATCTCAGCCGGACAGGGGGCTACGAGCAGTACTTC	CASSFYLSRTGGYEQYF
-	once	TRBJ1-2	TRBV27	TGTGCCAGCAGTACTGTAGGGGGGAACTATGGCTACACCTTC	CASSTVGGNYGYTF
-	once	TRBJ1-3	TRBV28	TGTGCCAGCAGTTTGGCTTTAAACTCTGGAAACACCATATATTTT	CASSLALNSGNTIYF
-	-	TRBJ2-7	TRBV4-3	TGCGCCAGCAGCCAAGAGGGAGGGCAGGGGGCCTACGAGCAGTACTTC	CASSQEGGQGAYEQYF
-	-	TRBJ1-1	TRBV9	TGTGCCAGCAGCGTAGGTTCGGGACCGGGGGGGACTGAAGCTTTCTTT	CASSVGSGPGGTEAFF
-	-	TRBJ2-3	TRBV4-2	TGTGCCAGCAGCCGAGGGGGCACAGATACGCAGTATTTT	CASSRGGTDTQYF
TRBD1	-	TRBJ2-7	TRBV9	TGTGCCAGCAGCGTTCAGGGGGCAAGCGAGCAGTACTTC	CASSVQGASEQYF
-	-	TRBJ1-1	TRBV9	TGTGCCAGCAGCGAAGTGCTGGGGACTGAAGCTTTCTTT	CASSEVLGTEAFF
-	-	TRBJ1-6	TRBV5-1	TGCGCCAGCAGCTTGGGGGCGACCTCAGCGGGGAATTCACCCCTCCACTTT	CASSLGATSAGNSPLHF
TRBD1	-	TRBJ1-5	TRBV28	TGTGCCAGCAGTCCGCGCAGGGGGAATCAGCCCCAGCATTTT	CASSPRRGNQPQHF
-	-	TRBJ2-3	TRBV2	TGTGCCAGCAGTGAAGATCGTACAGTTACGCAGTATTTT	CASSEDRTVTQYF
-	-	TRBJ1-2	TRBV28	TGTGCCAGCAGTTCAGGGTCTCAACACACCTTC	CASSSGSQHTF
-	-	TRBJ2-5	TRBV4-1	TGCGCCAGCAGCCAAGCCCAGGGTGGTATGGGAGAGACCCAGTACTTC	CASSQAQGGMGETQYF
-	-	TRBJ2-2	TRBV7-2	TGTGCCAGCAGCCGGGGGGACAGATCCGGGGAGCTGTTTTTT	CASSRGDRSGELFF
-	-	TRBJ2-7	TRBV28	TGTGCCAGCAGGACCCCGACGTACGAGCAGTACTTC	CASRTPTYEQYF
TRBD2	-	TRBJ2-5	TRBV7-2	TGTGCCAGCAGCCCCAGACTAGCGGACTCACAAGAGACCCAGTACTTC	CASSPRLADSQETQYF
TRBD2	-	TRBJ2-3	TRBV5-1	TGCGCCAGCAGCTCGGCGGGGGGGCTAAGCACAGATACGCAGTATTTT	CASSSAGGLSTDTQYF
TRBD1	-	TRBJ1-4	TRBV19	TGTGCCAGTGGGACAGGTTTAAATGAAAAACTGTTTTTT	CASGTGLNEKLFF
-	-	TRBJ1-2	TRBV9	TGTGCCAGCAGCGGACTCTATGGCTACACCTTC	CASSGLYGYTF
-	-	TRBJ2-1	TRBV7-9	TGTGCCTCTTTAGGGGGTTCCTACAATGAGCAGTTCTTC	CASLGGSYNEQFF
-	-	TRBJ2-1	TRBV7-9	TGTGCCAGCAGGCCCAGGACAGTCTACAATGAGCAGTTCTTC	CASRPRTVYNEQFF
-	-	TRBJ2-2	TRBV4-2	TGTGCCAGCAGCCAAGTCGGCGGGGAGCTGTTTTTT	CASSQVGGELFF
-	-	TRBJ1-2	TRBV9	TGTGCCAGCAGCGTATCCGACGCAGCCTATGGCTACACCTTC	CASSVSDAAYGYTF
TRBD1	once	TRBJ1-2	TRBV5-6	TGTGCCAGCAGCTTGGTGGTGGGGACAGGGACCATCTATGGCTACACCTTC	CASSLVVGTGTIYGYTF
TRBD1	-	TRBJ2-1	TRBV9	TGTGCCAGCAGCTCCGGGACAGGGTTCGATGAGCAGTTCTTC	CASSSGTGFDEQFF
-	-	TRBJ2-1	TRBV7-9	TGTGCCAGCAGCCCTTCTCGTGGGATTGGGAATGAGCAGTTCTTC	CASSPSRGIGNEQFF
-	-	TRBJ1-1	TRBV28	TGTGCCACCCGACTTGGGATACGGCCAATGAACACTGAAGCTTTCTTT	CATRLGIRPMNTEAFF
TRBD1	-	TRBJ1-1	TRBV10-2	TGCGCCAGCACGCTACAGGGGGCGTCGACTGAAGCTTTCTTT	CASTLQGASTEAFF
TRBD2	-	TRBJ2-3	TRBV7-2	TGTGCCAGCAGCTTAGATCTAGCGGGAAGCACAGATACGCAGTATTTT	CASSLDLAGSTDTQYF
-	-	TRBJ1-4	TRBV19	TGTGCCAGTAGTTGGGCCGGGGCAACTAATGAAAAACTGTTTTTT	CASSWAGATNEKLFF
TRBD2	-	TRBJ2-3	TRBV6-2/TRBV6-3	TGTGCCAGCAGTCCCTGGCTGACTAGCGGCACAGATACGCAGTATTTT	CASSPWLTSGTDTQYF
TRBD1	-	TRBJ1-5	TRBV10-3	TGTGCCATCAGTGAGAGGACAGGGGTTCAGCCCCAGCATTTT	CAISERTGVQPQHF